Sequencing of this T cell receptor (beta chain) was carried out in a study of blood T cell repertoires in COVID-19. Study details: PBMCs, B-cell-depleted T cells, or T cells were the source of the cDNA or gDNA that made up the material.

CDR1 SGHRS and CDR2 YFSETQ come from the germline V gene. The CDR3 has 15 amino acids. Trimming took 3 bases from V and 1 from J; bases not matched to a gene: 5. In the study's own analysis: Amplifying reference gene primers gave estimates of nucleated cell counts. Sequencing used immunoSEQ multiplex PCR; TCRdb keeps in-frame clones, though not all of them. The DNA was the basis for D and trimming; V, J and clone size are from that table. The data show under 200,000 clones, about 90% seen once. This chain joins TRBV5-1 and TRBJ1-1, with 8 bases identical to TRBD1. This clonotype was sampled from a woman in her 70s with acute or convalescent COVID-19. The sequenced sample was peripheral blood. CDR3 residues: CASSSLQGANTEAFF. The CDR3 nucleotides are TGCGCCAGCAGCTCACTCCAGGGGGCGAACACTGAAGCTTTCTTT. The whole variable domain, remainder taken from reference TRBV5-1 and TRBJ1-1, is KAGVTQTPRYLIKTRGQQVTLSCSPISGHRSVSWYQQTPGQGLQFLFEYFSETQRNKGNFPGRFSGRQFSNSRSEMNVSTLELGDSALYLCASSSLQGANTEAFFGQGTRLTVV.